The T cell receptor beta chain described here comes from a study of T cell responses to AZD1222 COVID-19 vaccine. Repertoires were generated with immunoSEQ multiplex PCR, while TCRdb's copy carries only in-frame clones and drops some. The sample consists of 100,000 to 120,000 clones, about 85% of them appearing once. The ends lost 6 bases at V and 3 bases at J; junction bases unmatched: 5. Looked up from germline, CDR1 is MNHEY and CDR2 is SVGAGI. CDR3 size: 14 residues. The starting material was peripheral blood, obtained on day 0 of AZD1222 vaccination. The TCR comes from an adult in good health. The chain joins TRBV6-5 to TRBJ1-3; TRBD1 agrees at 7 bases. This chain's CDR3 is CASRPQGSGNTIYF. The CDR3 DNA is TGTGCCAGCAGACCACAGGGGAGTGGAAACACCATATATTTT.